This T cell receptor (beta chain) was obtained from a study of CD8 T cells in Susac syndrome. Of note for this clonotype: Its matching antigen is unknown.

General study points: Susac CD8+ cells expanded clonally the most in TEMRA cells and in active patients. Only a relatively small number of individuals were included in the TCR sequencing and HLA analysis.

Reverse transcription of roughly 0.5 to 1 ug RNA used random hexamers. By means of immunoSEQ multiplex PCR, TCR beta CDR3 spanning 54 Vbeta and 13 Jbeta underwent amplification. TCRdb ran MiXCR on the immunoSEQ multiplex PCR reads and lists one entry per CDR3 protein. The sample includes about 150,000 distinct CDR3 sequences, roughly 94% of them seen just once. Negative isolation yielded the CD8+ and CD4+ T cells, while FACS enriched the TEMRA cells. Germline values: CDR1 MNHEY, CDR2 SVGAGI. V shed 8 bases and J shed 5 bases, with 13 bases lying between them. The CDR3 totals 13 residues. The rearrangement joins TRBV6-5 to TRBJ1-5, with D perhaps TRBD1 (6 bases). The sequence came from a human donor with Susac syndrome. The sample was CD8+ T cells from PBMCs. CDR3: CASWGGEDQPQHF. The CDR3 DNA reads as TGTGCCAGCTGGGGGGGCGAAGATCAGCCCCAGCATTTT.